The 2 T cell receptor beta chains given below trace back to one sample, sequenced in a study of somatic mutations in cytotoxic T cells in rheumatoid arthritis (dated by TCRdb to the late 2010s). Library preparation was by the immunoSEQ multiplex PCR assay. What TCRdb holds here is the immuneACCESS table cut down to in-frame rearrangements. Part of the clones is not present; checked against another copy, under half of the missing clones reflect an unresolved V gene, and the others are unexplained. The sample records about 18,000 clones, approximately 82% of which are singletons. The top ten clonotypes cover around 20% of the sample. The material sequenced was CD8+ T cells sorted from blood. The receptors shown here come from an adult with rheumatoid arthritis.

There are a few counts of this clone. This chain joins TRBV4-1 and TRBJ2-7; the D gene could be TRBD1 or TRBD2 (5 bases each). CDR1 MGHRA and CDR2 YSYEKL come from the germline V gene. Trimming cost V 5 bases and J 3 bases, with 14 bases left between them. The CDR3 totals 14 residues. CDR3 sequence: CASSGPGRHYEQYF. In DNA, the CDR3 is TGCGCCAGCAGCGGACCGGGACGCCACTACGAGCAGTACTTC.

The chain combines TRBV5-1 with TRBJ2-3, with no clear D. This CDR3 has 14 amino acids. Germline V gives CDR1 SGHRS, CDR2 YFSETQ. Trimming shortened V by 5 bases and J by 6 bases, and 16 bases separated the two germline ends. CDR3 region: CASSPQWITDTQYF. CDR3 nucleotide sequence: TGCGCCAGCAGTCCCCAATGGATAACCGATACGCAGTATTTT.